This T cell receptor (beta chain) was identified during a study of T cells after yellow fever vaccination. Regarding this clonotype: Its antigen remains unknown.

Via MiXCR, TCRdb re-called the 5' RACE reads, giving one row per CDR3 protein. The data contain roughly 70,000 distinct CDR3 sequences, roughly 8% of them singletons. Germline CDR1 reads MNHEY; CDR2 reads SVGAGI. V lost 2 bases and J 4 bases, leaving 8 bases between the germline ends. The CDR3 is 13 residues long. Study results and caveats: The appearance of a small share of clonotypes in both CD4 and CD8 compartments was observed. Reappearance after the booster was seen for most primary-vaccination clones, at 95% to 96% CD4 and about 90% CD8. Weaker, the secondary response peaked sooner, at day 5 versus 15.

The chain couples TRBV6-5 to TRBJ1-1, with D tentatively TRBD1 (6 bases). This receptor was identified in a man aged 30 to 45 who received the YFV17D yellow fever vaccine. This sample comprised CD8+ T cells sorted from PBMCs, obtained on the day of the yellow fever booster vaccination. The CDR3 sequence is CASSYGGITEAFF. For the CDR3, the DNA is TGTGCCAGCAGTTACGGGGGCATCACTGAAGCTTTCTTT.